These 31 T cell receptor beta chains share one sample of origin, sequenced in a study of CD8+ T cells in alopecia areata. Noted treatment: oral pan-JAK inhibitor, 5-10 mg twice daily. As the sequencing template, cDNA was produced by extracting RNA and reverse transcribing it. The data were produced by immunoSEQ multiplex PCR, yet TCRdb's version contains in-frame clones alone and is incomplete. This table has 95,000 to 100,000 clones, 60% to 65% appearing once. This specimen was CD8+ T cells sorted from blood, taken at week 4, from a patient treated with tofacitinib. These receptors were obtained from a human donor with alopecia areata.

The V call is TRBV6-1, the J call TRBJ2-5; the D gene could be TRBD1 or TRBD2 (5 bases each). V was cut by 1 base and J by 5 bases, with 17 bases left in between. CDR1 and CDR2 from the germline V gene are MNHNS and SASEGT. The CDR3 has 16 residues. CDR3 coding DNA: TGTGCCAGCAGTGAAGATGTCGGGCAGGGCGGGGAGACCCAGTACTTC. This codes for CASSEDVGQGGETQYF.

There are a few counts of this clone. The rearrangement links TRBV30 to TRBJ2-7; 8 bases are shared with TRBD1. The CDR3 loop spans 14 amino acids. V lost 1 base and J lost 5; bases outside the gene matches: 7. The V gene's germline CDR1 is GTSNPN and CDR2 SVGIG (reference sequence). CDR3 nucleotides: TGTGCCTGGAGTGAGGGGACAGGCCTCCACGAGCAGTACTTC. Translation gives CAWSEGTGLHEQYF. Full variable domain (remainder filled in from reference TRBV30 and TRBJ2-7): SQTIHQWPATLVQPVGSPLSLECTVEGTSNPNLYWYRQAAGRGLQLLFYSVGIGQISSEVPQNLSASRPQDRQFILSSKKLLLSDSGFYLCAWSEGTGLHEQYFGPGTRLTVT.

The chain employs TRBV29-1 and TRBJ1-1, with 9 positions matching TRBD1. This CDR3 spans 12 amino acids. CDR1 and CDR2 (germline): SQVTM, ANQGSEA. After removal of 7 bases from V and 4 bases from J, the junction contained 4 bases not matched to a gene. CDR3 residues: CSDRQGGTEAFF. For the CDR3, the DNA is TGCAGCGACAGACAGGGGGGCACTGAAGCTTTCTTT.

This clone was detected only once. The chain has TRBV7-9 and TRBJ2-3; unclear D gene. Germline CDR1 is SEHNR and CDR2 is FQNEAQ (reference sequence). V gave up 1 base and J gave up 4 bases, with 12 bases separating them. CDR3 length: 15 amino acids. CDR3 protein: CASSLDPQRPDTQYF. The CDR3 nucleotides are TGTGCCAGCAGCTTAGACCCACAGCGCCCAGATACGCAGTATTTT.

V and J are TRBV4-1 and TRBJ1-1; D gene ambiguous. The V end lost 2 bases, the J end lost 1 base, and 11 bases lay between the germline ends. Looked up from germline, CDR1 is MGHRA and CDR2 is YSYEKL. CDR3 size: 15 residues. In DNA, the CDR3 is TGCGCCAGCAGCCAACAAGGATCGGGGAACACTGAAGCTTTCTTT. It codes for CASSQQGSGNTEAFF.

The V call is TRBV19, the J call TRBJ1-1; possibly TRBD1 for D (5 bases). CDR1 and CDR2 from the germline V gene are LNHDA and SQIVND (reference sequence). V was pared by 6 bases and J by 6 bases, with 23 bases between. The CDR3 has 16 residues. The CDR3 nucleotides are TGTGCCAGTAGCCTCCCGGGGCAGCCTCACCACGCTGAAGCTTTCTTT. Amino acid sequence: CASSLPGQPHHAEAFF.

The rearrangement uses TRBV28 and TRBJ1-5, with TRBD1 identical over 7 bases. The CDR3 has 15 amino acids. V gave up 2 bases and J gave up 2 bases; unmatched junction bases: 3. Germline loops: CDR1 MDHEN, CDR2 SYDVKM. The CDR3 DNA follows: TGTGCCAGCAGTTTACGTGGACAGGGCAATCAGCCCCAGCATTTT. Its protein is CASSLRGQGNQPQHF.

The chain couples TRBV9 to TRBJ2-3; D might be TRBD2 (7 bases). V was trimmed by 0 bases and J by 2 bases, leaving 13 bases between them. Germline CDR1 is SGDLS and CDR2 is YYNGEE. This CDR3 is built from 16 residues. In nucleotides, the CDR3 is TGTGCCAGCAGCGTAGAGCCGGGGGGCCCCACAGATACGCAGTATTTT. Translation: CASSVEPGGPTDTQYF.

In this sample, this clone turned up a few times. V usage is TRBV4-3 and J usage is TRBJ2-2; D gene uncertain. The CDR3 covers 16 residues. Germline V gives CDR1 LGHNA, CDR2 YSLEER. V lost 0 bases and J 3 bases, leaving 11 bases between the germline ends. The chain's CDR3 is CASSQDDPGYTGELFF. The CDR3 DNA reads TGCGCCAGCAGCCAAGATGACCCCGGGTACACCGGGGAGCTGTTTTTT.

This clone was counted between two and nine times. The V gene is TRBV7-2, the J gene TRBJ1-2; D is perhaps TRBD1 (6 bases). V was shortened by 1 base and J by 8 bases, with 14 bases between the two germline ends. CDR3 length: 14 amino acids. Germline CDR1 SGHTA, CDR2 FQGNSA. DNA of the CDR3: TGTGCCAGCAGCTTAGGCTACAGGGTTGGCGGCTACACCTTC. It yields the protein CASSLGYRVGGYTF.

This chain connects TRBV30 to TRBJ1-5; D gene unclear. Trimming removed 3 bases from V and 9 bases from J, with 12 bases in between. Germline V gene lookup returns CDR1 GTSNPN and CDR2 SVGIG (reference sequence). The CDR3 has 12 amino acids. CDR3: CAWSETASPQHF. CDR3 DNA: TGTGCCTGGAGCGAAACCGCATCGCCCCAGCATTTT.

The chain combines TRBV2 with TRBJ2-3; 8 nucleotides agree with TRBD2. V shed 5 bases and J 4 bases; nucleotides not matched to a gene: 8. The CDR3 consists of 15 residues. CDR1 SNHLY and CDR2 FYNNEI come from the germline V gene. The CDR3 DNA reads TGTGCCAGCAGTACCGGCCGGGGGGGGTCAGATACGCAGTATTTT. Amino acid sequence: CASSTGRGGSDTQYF.

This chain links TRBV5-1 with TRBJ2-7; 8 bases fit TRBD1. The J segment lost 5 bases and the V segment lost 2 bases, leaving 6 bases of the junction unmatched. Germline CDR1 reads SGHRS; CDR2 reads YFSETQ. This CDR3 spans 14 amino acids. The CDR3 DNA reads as TGCGCCAGCAGCTTCCGGACAGGGATGGACGAGCAGTACTTC. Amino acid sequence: CASSFRTGMDEQYF.

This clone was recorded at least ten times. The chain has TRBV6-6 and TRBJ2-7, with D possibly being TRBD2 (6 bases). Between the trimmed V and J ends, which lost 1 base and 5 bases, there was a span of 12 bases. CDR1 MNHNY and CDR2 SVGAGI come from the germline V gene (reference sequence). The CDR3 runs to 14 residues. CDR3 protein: CASSYWRGGHEQYF. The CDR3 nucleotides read TGTGCCAGCAGTTACTGGAGGGGCGGGCACGAGCAGTACTTC.

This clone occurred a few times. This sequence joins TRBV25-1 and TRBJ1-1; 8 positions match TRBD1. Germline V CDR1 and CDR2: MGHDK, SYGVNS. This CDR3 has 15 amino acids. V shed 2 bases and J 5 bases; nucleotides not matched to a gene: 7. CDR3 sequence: CASSEIQGGLTEAFF. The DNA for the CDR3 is TGTGCCAGCAGTGAAATACAGGGGGGGTTGACTGAAGCTTTCTTT.

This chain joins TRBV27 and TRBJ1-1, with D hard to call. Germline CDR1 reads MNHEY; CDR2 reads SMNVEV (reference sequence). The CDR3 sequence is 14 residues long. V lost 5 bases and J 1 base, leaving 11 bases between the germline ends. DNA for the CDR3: TGTGCCAGCAGTCCACGCAACGAGAACACTGAAGCTTTCTTT. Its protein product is CASSPRNENTEAFF.

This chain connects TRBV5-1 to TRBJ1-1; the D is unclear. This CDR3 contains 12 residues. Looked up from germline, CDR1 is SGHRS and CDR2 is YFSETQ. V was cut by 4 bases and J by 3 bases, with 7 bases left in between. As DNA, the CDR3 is TGCGCCAGCAGCATCGGGGACACTGAAGCTTTCTTT. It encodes CASSIGDTEAFF.

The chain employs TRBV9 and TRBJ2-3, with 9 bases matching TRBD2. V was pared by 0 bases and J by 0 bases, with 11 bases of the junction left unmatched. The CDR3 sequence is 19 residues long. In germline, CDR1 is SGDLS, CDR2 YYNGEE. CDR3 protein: CASSVEGLAGPSSTDTQYF. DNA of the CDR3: TGTGCCAGCAGCGTAGAGGGGCTAGCGGGGCCCTCTAGCACAGATACGCAGTATTTT. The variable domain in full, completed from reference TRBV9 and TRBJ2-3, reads DSGVTQTPKHLITATGQRVTLRCSPRSGDLSVYWYQQSLDQGLQFLIQYYNGEERAKGNILERFSAQQFPDLHSELNLSSLELGDSALYFCASSVEGLAGPSSTDTQYFGPGTRLTVL.

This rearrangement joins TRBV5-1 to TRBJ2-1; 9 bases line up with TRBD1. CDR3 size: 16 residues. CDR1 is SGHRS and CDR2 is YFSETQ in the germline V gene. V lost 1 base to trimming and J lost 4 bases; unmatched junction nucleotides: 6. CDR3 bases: TGCGCCAGCAGCTTGATAGAACAGGGGGCATACAATGAGCAGTTCTTC. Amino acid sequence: CASSLIEQGAYNEQFF.

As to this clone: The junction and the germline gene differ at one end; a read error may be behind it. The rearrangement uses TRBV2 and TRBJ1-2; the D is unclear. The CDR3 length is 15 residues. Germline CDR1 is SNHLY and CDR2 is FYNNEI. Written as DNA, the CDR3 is TGTGCCAGCACTGAATCGGATCTAGAAAACTATGGCTACACCTTC. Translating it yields CASTESDLENYGYTF.

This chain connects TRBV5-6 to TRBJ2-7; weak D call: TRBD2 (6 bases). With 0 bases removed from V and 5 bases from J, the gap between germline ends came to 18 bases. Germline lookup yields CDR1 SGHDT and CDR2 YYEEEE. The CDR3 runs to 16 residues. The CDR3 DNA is TGTGCCAGCAGCTTGGCCCGACACGGGAGCATCGACGAGCAGTACTTC. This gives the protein CASSLARHGSIDEQYF.

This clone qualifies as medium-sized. As DNA, the CDR3 is TGTGCCAGCAGCCCCTCCGGACAGGGTCCATACAATGAGCAGTTCTTC. Encoded protein: CASSPSGQGPYNEQFF. This chain connects TRBV7-7 to TRBJ2-1; 8 bases align to TRBD1. The germline CDR1 and CDR2 sequences are SSHAT and FNYEAQ (reference sequence). The CDR3 runs to 16 residues. The ends lost 5 bases at V and 4 bases at J; junction bases unmatched: 10.

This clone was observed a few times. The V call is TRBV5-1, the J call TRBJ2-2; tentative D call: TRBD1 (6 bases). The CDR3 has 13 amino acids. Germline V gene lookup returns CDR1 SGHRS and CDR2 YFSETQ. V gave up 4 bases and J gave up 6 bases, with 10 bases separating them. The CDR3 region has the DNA TGCGCCAGCAGCCAGACAGGCTCCGGGGAGCTGTTTTTT. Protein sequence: CASSQTGSGELFF. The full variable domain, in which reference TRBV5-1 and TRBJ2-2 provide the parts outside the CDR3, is KAGVTQTPRYLIKTRGQQVTLSCSPISGHRSVSWYQQTPGQGLQFLFEYFSETQRNKGNFPGRFSGRQFSNSRSEMNVSTLELGDSALYLCASSQTGSGELFFGEGSRLTVL.

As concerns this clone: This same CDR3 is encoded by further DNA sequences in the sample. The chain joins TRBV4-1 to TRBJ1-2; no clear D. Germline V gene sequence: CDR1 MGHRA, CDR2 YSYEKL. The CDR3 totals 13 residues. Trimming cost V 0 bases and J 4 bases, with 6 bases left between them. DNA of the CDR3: TGCGCCAGCAGCCAAGAAGGAGGCTATGGCTACACCTTC. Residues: CASSQEGGYGYTF.

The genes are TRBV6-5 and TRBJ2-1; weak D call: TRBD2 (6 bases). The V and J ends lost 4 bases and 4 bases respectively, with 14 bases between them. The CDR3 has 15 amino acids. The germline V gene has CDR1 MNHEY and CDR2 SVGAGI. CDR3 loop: CASSLLAPEYNEQFF. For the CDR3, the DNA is TGTGCCAGCAGTTTACTAGCTCCCGAATACAATGAGCAGTTCTTC.

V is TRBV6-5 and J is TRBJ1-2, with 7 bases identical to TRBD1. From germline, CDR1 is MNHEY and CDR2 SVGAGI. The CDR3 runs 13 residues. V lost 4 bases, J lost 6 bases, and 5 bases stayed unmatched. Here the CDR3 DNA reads TGTGCCAGCAGTTTGGGGACAGCTGATGGCTACACCTTC. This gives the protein CASSLGTADGYTF.

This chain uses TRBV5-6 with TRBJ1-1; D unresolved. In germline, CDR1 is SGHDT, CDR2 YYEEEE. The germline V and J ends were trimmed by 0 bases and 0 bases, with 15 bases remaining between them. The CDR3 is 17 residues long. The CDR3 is CASSLVLRDPMNTEAFF. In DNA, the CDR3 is TGTGCCAGCAGCTTGGTCTTGAGGGATCCTATGAACACTGAAGCTTTCTTT.

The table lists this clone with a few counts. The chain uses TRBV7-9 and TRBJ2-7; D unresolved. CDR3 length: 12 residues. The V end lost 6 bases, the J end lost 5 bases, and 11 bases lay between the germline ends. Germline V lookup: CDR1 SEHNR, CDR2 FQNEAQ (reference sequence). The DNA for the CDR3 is TGTGCCAGCAGTACCATTACCGACGAGCAGTACTTC. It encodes CASSTITDEQYF.

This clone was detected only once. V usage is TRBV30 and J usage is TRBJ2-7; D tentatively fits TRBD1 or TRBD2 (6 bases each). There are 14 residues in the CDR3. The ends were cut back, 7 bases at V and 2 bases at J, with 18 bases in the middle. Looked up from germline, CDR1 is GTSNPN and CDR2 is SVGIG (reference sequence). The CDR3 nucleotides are TGTGCCTCTTGGTGGTACGGGGGCACCTACGAGCAGTACTTC. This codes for CASWWYGGTYEQYF.

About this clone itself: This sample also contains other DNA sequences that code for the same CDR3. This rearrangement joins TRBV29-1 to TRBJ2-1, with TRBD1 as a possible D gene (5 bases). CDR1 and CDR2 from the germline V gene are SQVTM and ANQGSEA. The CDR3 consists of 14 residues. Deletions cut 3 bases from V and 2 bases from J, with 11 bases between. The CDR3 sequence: CSVEGQGTYNEQFF. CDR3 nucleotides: TGCAGCGTTGAGGGGCAGGGAACCTACAATGAGCAGTTCTTC.

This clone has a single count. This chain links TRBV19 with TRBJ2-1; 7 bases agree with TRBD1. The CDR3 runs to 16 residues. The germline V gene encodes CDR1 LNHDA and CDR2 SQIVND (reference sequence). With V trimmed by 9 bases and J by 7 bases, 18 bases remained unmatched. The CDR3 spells CASSPNLDRKRNEQFF. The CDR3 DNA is TGTGCCAGCAGTCCGAACCTGGACAGGAAAAGGAATGAGCAGTTCTTC.